This T cell receptor (beta chain) stems from a study of blood T cell repertoires in COVID-19. Study-wide context: The United States, Italy and Spain were the sources of the acute and convalescent COVID-19 samples. PBMCs, B-cell-depleted T cells, or T cells provided the cDNA or gDNA that made up the material.

Original data processing: Using reference gene primer amplification, nucleated cell counts were estimated. The method was immunoSEQ multiplex PCR; TCRdb's version includes in-frame clones alone and lacks a portion of them. That table gives V, J and clone size, and the DNA gave D and trimming. The repertoire includes about 200,000 clones, roughly 90% of them detected once, and roughly 8.1% sits in the top ten. The CDR3 is made up of 13 amino acids. Losses at the gene ends were 4 bases for V and 8 bases for J; bases not matched to a gene: 4. Germline V CDR1 and CDR2: MNHEY, SVGAGI. Participants were placed into cohorts based on the clinical history they reported.

The gene calls are TRBV6-5 and TRBJ2-1, with 8 bases identical to TRBD1. The sequenced sample consisted of PBMCs or T cells enriched from blood (not recorded which). This TCR came from a woman aged 18-30 years who had recovered from COVID-19. CDR3 DNA: TGTGCCAGCAGTTGGGGACAGGCCGATGAGCAGTTCTTC. Amino acids: CASSWGQADEQFF.